This TCR beta chain was documented in a study of cytomegalovirus exposure and HLA in healthy donors. Measured with immunoSEQ multiplex PCR; TCRdb has only the in-frame clones, and not every one. Here the sample spans roughly 330,000 clones, approximately 86% being singletons. The length of the CDR3 is 14 residues. Germline loops: CDR1 MDHEN, CDR2 SYDVKM. The germline V and J ends were trimmed by 4 bases and 14 bases, with 18 bases remaining between them. J is TRBJ1-6 and V is TRBV28; possible D gene TRBD1, 5 bases. The sequenced sample consisted of PBMCs. The receptor was derived from a woman in her thirties in good health and CMV-seropositive. CDR3: CASSSIRPSGSLHF. CDR3 in DNA: TGTGCCAGCAGTTCCATACGGCCCTCAGGGTCCCTCCACTTT.